Listed here are 32 T cell receptor beta chains from one sample, sequenced in a study of blood T cell repertoires in COVID-19. TCRdb's table, derived via immunoSEQ multiplex PCR, lists solely in-frame clones and lacks some. The sample lists roughly 310,000 clones, roughly 90% occurring once. Sequenced: peripheral blood. The receptors stem from a woman aged 50 to 60 with active or convalescent COVID-19.

As to this clone: The same CDR3 also results from other DNA sequences found in this sample. The chain recombines TRBV7-9 with TRBJ1-1; perhaps TRBD1 as D (5 bases). This CDR3 comprises 13 residues. The germline CDR1 and CDR2 sequences are SEHNR and FQNEAQ (reference sequence). V lost 3 bases and J 3 bases, leaving 8 bases between the germline ends. CDR3 in DNA: TGTGCCAGCAGCTTCGGAGGGGACACTGAAGCTTTCTTT. It specifies CASSFGGDTEAFF. The variable domain in full, completed from reference TRBV7-9 and TRBJ1-1, reads DTGVSQNPRHKITKRGQNVTFRCDPISEHNRLYWYRQTLGQGPEFLTYFQNEAQLEKSRLLSDRFSAERPKGSFSTLEIQRTEQGDSAMYLCASSFGGDTEAFFGQGTRLTVV.

This chain joins TRBV12-3 or TRBV12-4 and TRBJ1-1; no reliable D call. This CDR3 spans 13 amino acids. The V and J ends lost 6 bases and 11 bases respectively, with 19 bases between them. The CDR3: CASRAAIILKAFF. The CDR3 DNA is TGTGCCAGCAGGGCTGCCATTATTCTGAAGGCTTTCTTT.

The chain joins TRBV14 to TRBJ1-1; D uncertain. The germline gives CDR1 SGHDN, CDR2 FVKESK. V lost 1 base and J 2 bases, leaving 17 bases between the germline ends. There are 17 residues in the CDR3. The CDR3 region has the DNA TGTGCCAGCAGCCAAGGGAGGACCGACCTTTCTAACACTGAAGCTTTCTTT. As protein: CASSQGRTDLSNTEAFF.

This chain connects TRBV25-1 to TRBJ1-1, with 8 bases aligning to TRBD1. Germline CDR1 and CDR2: MGHDK and SYGVNS. Germline trimming cut 3 bases from V and 6 bases from J; bases unmatched to any gene: 6. This CDR3 contains 14 residues. CDR3 bases: TGTGCCAGCAGTGATTCCAGGGGGCTATCTGAAGCTTTCTTT. It is translated as CASSDSRGLSEAFF.

J is TRBJ2-7 and V is TRBV18; D is uncertain. This CDR3 has 12 amino acids. V was trimmed by 2 bases and J by 7 bases, leaving 9 bases between them. Germline V lookup: CDR1 KGHSH, CDR2 LQKENI. The CDR3 region has the DNA TGTGCCAGCTCACCAAACCCAGGAGAGCAGTACTTC. Its protein product is CASSPNPGEQYF. Drawing the rest from reference TRBV18 and TRBJ2-7, the complete variable domain is NAGVMQNPRHLVRRRGQEARLRCSPMKGHSHVYWYRQLPEEGLKFMVYLQKENIIDESGMPKERFSAEFPKEGPSILRIQQVVRGDSAAYFCASSPNPGEQYFGPGTRLTVT.

The chain couples TRBV10-3 to TRBJ1-4; a weak D match, TRBD1 (5 bases). The CDR3 consists of 13 residues. Germline CDR1 ENHRY, CDR2 SYGVKD. V gave up 4 bases and J gave up 5 bases, with 8 bases separating them. CDR3 residues: CAISGTPNEKLFF. For the CDR3, the DNA is TGTGCCATCAGTGGGACACCGAATGAAAAACTGTTTTTT.

This clone was recorded only once. V and J are TRBV4-2 and TRBJ2-7, with 7 bases identical to TRBD1. This CDR3 has 16 amino acids. The junction had 9 bases not matched to a gene; V was cut back by 2 bases and J by 2 bases. Germline V CDR1 and CDR2: LGHNA, YNFKEQ. In nucleotides, the CDR3 is TGTGCCAGCAGCCAATTCCAGGGAGACAGGGCCTACGAGCAGTACTTC. It encodes CASSQFQGDRAYEQYF.

The J gene is TRBJ1-1, the V gene TRBV29-1; 11 nucleotides match TRBD1. The V gene's germline CDR1 is SQVTM and CDR2 ANQGSEA. V lost 5 bases, J lost 5 bases, and 10 bases stayed unmatched. This CDR3 region has 15 residues. CDR3 amino acids: CSVIRTGGFKTEAFF. The CDR3 DNA reads as TGCAGCGTTATTCGGACAGGGGGCTTTAAGACTGAAGCTTTCTTT.

The gene calls are TRBV7-2 and TRBJ2-2; 7 nucleotides align to TRBD1. Germline CDR1 SGHTA, CDR2 FQGNSA. The CDR3 totals 18 residues. The J segment lost 0 bases and the V segment lost 5 bases, leaving 12 bases of the junction unmatched. CDR3 in amino acids: CASSRTTGTFANTGELFF. As DNA, the CDR3 is TGTGCCAGCAGCCGGACGACAGGGACGTTCGCGAACACCGGGGAGCTGTTTTTT.

The J gene is TRBJ1-2, the V gene TRBV24-1; TRBD1 matches at 9 bases. The CDR3 sequence is 15 residues long. J was trimmed by 7 bases and V by 2 bases; bases with no gene match: 7. Looked up from germline, CDR1 is KGHDR and CDR2 is SFDVKD. The CDR3 bases are TGTGCCACCAGTGATTCTTCACAGGGGGCGGCTGGCTACACCTTC. This sequence encodes CATSDSSQGAAGYTF.

J is TRBJ2-3 and V is TRBV11-2, with D perhaps TRBD2 (6 bases). V dropped 11 bases and J dropped 2 bases, with 23 bases sitting between them. Germline V gene sequence: CDR1 SGHAT, CDR2 FQNNGV. This CDR3 has 16 amino acids. DNA of the CDR3: TGTGCCTCCACAAGTACGCGGCGGGGTAACACAGATACGCAGTATTTT. Its translation is CASTSTRRGNTDTQYF.

This clone has a handful of counts. The chain joins TRBV5-1 to TRBJ2-5; D may be TRBD1 (5 bases). Germline loops: CDR1 SGHRS, CDR2 YFSETQ. The V end was cut by 2 bases, the J end by 5 bases, with 13 bases between. The CDR3 runs to 14 residues. CDR3: CASSFSRVYETQYF. In nucleotides, the CDR3 is TGCGCCAGCAGCTTCTCCAGGGTCTACGAGACCCAGTACTTC. The variable domain in full, completed from reference TRBV5-1 and TRBJ2-5, reads KAGVTQTPRYLIKTRGQQVTLSCSPISGHRSVSWYQQTPGQGLQFLFEYFSETQRNKGNFPGRFSGRQFSNSRSEMNVSTLELGDSALYLCASSFSRVYETQYFGPGTRLLVL.

V is TRBV9 and J is TRBJ2-2; D may be TRBD2 (6 bases). V lost 0 bases to trimming and J lost 0 bases, with 9 bases between them. CDR3 length equals 16 residues. CDR1 and CDR2 (germline): SGDLS, YYNGEE. CDR3 DNA: TGTGCCAGCAGCGTAGACGCGGGGACGAACACCGGGGAGCTGTTTTTT. This codes for CASSVDAGTNTGELFF.

The chain carries TRBV18 and TRBJ2-2; D remains ambiguous. The V gene's germline CDR1 is KGHSH and CDR2 LQKENI. The V gene lost 2 bases and the J gene lost 2 bases, with 6 bases spanning the gap. This CDR3 is built from 14 residues. The CDR3 loop reads CASSPWRNTGELFF. The CDR3 DNA reads as TGTGCCAGCTCACCATGGAGAAACACCGGGGAGCTGTTTTTT.

Written as DNA, the CDR3 is TGTGCCAGCAGTCCCTTCGGGAGCGCGGACCTCTCCTACAATGAGCAGTTCTTC. It specifies CASSPFGSADLSYNEQFF. V is TRBV6-6 and J is TRBJ2-1; tentatively, D is TRBD2 (6 bases). This CDR3 comprises 18 residues. Germline V lookup: CDR1 MNHNY, CDR2 SVGAGI (reference sequence). Trimming took 5 bases from V and 0 from J, leaving 20 bases between them.

The rearrangement links TRBV4-3 to TRBJ2-3; D uncertain. The length of the CDR3 is 14 residues. Trimming removed 1 base from V and 6 bases from J, with 11 bases in between. The germline V gene has CDR1 LGHNA and CDR2 YSLEER. The CDR3 sequence is CASSQVLLGDTQYF. The CDR3 DNA reads TGCGCCAGCAGCCAAGTCCTGCTCGGGGATACGCAGTATTTT.

V usage is TRBV15 and J usage is TRBJ2-2, with 8 bases lining up with TRBD2. The CDR3 spans 14 residues. Germline CDR1 LNHNV, CDR2 YYDKDF (reference sequence). The V segment lost 5 bases and the J segment 10 bases; nucleotides outside the gene matches: 9. The CDR3 nucleotides read TGTGCCACCAGCGGGACACTAGCGGACCCGGAGCTGTTTTTT. Translation: CATSGTLADPELFF.

The genes are TRBV5-4 and TRBJ1-6, with TRBD1 matching 10 bases. V was clipped by 1 base and J by 7 bases; unmatched bases: 5. The CDR3 extends over 16 amino acids. CDR1 and CDR2 from the germline V gene are SGHNT and YYREEE (reference sequence). DNA for the CDR3: TGTGCCAGCAGCTTGTGGGACAGGGGACCGAATTCACCCCTCCACTTT. Protein sequence: CASSLWDRGPNSPLHF.

The rearrangement links TRBV7-2 to TRBJ1-2; D unresolved. CDR1 and CDR2 (germline): SGHTA, FQGNSA. V was cut by 3 bases and J by 0 bases, with 11 bases left in between. This CDR3 region has 15 residues. For the CDR3, the DNA is TGTGCCAGCAGCTTGAGGGCAGACCCTAACTATGGCTACACCTTC. It is translated as CASSLRADPNYGYTF.

The chain joins TRBV6-5 to TRBJ2-5, with a weak D call TRBD1 (8 bases). Germline V lookup: CDR1 MNHEY, CDR2 SVGAGI. V was clipped by 11 bases and J by 5 bases, with 18 bases between them. This CDR3 has 13 amino acids. CDR3: CALRQGRVETQYF. The CDR3 DNA reads TGTGCCCTAAGACAGGGGAGGGTGGAGACCCAGTACTTC.

This chain links TRBV29-1 with TRBJ1-4; D is unresolved. This CDR3 has 13 amino acids. The germline V and J ends were trimmed by 4 bases and 5 bases, with 11 bases remaining between them. In germline, CDR1 is SQVTM, CDR2 ANQGSEA. In DNA form, the CDR3 reads TGCAGCGTTGCGGGGTTGTTAAATGAAAAACTGTTTTTT. It yields the protein CSVAGLLNEKLFF.

About this clone: The sample holds other DNA sequences that translate to the same CDR3. The chain joins TRBV2 to TRBJ2-5; D perhaps matches TRBD2 (5 bases). This CDR3 is 11 amino acids long. V lost 7 bases and J 4 bases, leaving 7 bases between the germline ends. Germline values: CDR1 SNHLY, CDR2 FYNNEI. CDR3 region: CASTSRETQYF. Written as DNA, the CDR3 is TGTGCCAGCACTAGCAGAGAGACCCAGTACTTC. Together with reference TRBV2 and TRBJ2-5, the CDR3 gives the full variable domain: EPEVTQTPSHQVTQMGQEVILRCVPISNHLYFYWYRQILGQKVEFLVSFYNNEISEKSEIFDDQFSVERPDGSNFTLKIRSTKLEDSAMYFCASTSRETQYFGPGTRLLVL.

This clone was counted once. The chain combines TRBV28 with TRBJ1-1, with a tentative D call TRBD1 (5 bases). Germline values: CDR1 MDHEN, CDR2 SYDVKM. Deletions cut 5 bases from V and 2 bases from J, with 9 bases between. The CDR3 sequence is 13 residues long. In DNA form, the CDR3 reads TGTGCCAGCAGTCTAGGGGTCAACACTGAAGCTTTCTTT. It encodes CASSLGVNTEAFF.

The count of this clone is one. The chain couples TRBV7-2 to TRBJ2-2, with D unclear. V was shortened by 5 bases and J by 5 bases, with 12 bases between the two germline ends. The CDR3 extends over 14 amino acids. Germline V gene lookup returns CDR1 SGHTA and CDR2 FQGNSA. The CDR3 DNA sequence: TGTGCCAGCAGCCTAGATCCGCTAACCGGGGAGCTGTTTTTT. Encoded protein: CASSLDPLTGELFF. The full variable domain, its missing parts supplied by reference TRBV7-2 and TRBJ2-2, is GAGVSQSPSNKVTEKGKDVELRCDPISGHTALYWYRQSLGQGLEFLIYFQGNSAPDKSGLPSDRFSAERTGGSVSTLTIQRTQQEDSAVYLCASSLDPLTGELFFGEGSRLTVL.

This sequence joins TRBV27 and TRBJ2-5, with 8 positions matching TRBD1. The junction had 14 bases not matched to a gene; V was cut back by 2 bases and J by 3 bases. The CDR3 extends over 18 amino acids. Germline CDR1 and CDR2: MNHEY and SMNVEV (reference sequence). Here the CDR3 DNA reads TGTGCCAGCAGTTTAATTGGTAGGGTTGAACAGGGGGAAGAGACCCAGTACTTC. Translation gives CASSLIGRVEQGEETQYF.

This clone was picked up one time. The V and J genes are TRBV5-1 and TRBJ2-7; TRBD1 might be the D (5 bases). The CDR3 length is 13 residues. Trimming shortened V by 0 bases and J by 6 bases, and 10 bases separated the two germline ends. From germline, CDR1 is SGHRS and CDR2 YFSETQ. CDR3 loop: CASSLEQASEQYF. CDR3 DNA: TGCGCCAGCAGCTTGGAACAGGCGAGCGAGCAGTACTTC.

The chain links TRBV30 to TRBJ2-7, with D perhaps TRBD1 (5 bases). The germline V gene has CDR1 GTSNPN and CDR2 SVGIG (reference sequence). V shed 0 bases and J shed 5 bases, with 11 bases lying between them. The CDR3 spans 13 residues. The CDR3 DNA sequence: TGTGCCTGGAGTGTTAGGCCAGGGAACGAGCAGTACTTC. Translated, it gives CAWSVRPGNEQYF.

The gene calls are TRBV28 and TRBJ2-4; 10 bases are a match to TRBD1. V lost 6 bases, J lost 9 bases, and 8 bases stayed unmatched. This CDR3 comprises 14 residues. In germline, CDR1 is MDHEN, CDR2 SYDVKM. The CDR3 loop is CASSGTGVSVIQYF. The CDR3 bases are TGTGCCAGCAGCGGGACAGGGGTTAGCGTCATTCAGTACTTC.

The chain couples TRBV5-1 to TRBJ1-6; maybe TRBD1 (6 bases). Germline CDR1 is SGHRS and CDR2 is YFSETQ. The CDR3 length is 15 residues. Trimming took 4 bases from V and 4 from J, leaving 12 bases between them. CDR3 bases: TGCGCCAGCAGCCCGCCGACAGGATATAATTCACCCCTCCACTTT. This codes for CASSPPTGYNSPLHF.

This chain uses TRBV16 with TRBJ1-4; no clear D gene. CDR1 and CDR2 (germline): KGHSY, FQNENV. The CDR3 length is 15 residues. The germline V and J ends were trimmed by 1 base and 8 bases, with 14 bases remaining between them. DNA for the CDR3: TGTGCCAGCAGCCAATTAGCGACGGCGGGCGAAAAACTGTTTTTT. Amino acid sequence: CASSQLATAGEKLFF.

The sample holds one count of this clone. This chain connects TRBV7-9 to TRBJ1-2; 9 bases line up with TRBD1. From germline, CDR1 is SEHNR and CDR2 FQNEAQ (reference sequence). The CDR3 is 16 amino acids. The J segment lost 4 bases and the V segment lost 5 bases, leaving 11 bases of the junction unmatched. The CDR3 sequence is CASSLIRDRVFYGYTF. DNA of the CDR3: TGTGCCAGCAGCCTGATCCGGGACAGGGTTTTCTATGGCTACACCTTC.

The chain joins TRBV28 to TRBJ2-7; 9 nucleotides line up with TRBD1. J gave up 3 bases and V 6 bases, and 6 bases lay outside the gene matches. CDR3 size: 14 residues. CDR1 and CDR2 from the germline V gene are MDHEN and SYDVKM. The CDR3 is CASRPGTGSYEQYF. In DNA form, the CDR3 reads TGTGCCAGCAGGCCCGGGACAGGGAGCTACGAGCAGTACTTC.